Listed below are T cell receptor beta chains from one sample, sequenced in a study of siplizumab effects on memory and regulatory T cells. Data came from immunoSEQ multiplex PCR; TCRdb stores just in-frame clones and leaves some out. This sample has roughly 92,000 clones, with 94% found just once. Sample: non-Treg CD4+ T cells sorted from blood. These receptors came from a human donor in good health. CDR3s include the opening cysteine and the closing phenylalanine or tryptophan. The order of the fields is clone size, D gene, J gene, CDR3 length, V gene, CDR3 DNA, CDR3 protein. D genes are given only for firm matches. Clone size, where shown, is once, few, many, or a class for clones that have expanded.

- | - | TRBJ2-7 | 15 | TRBV5-1 | TGCGCCAGCAGTACAGGGTTGAGTCCAACCTACGAGCAGTACTTC | CASSTGLSPTYEQYF
- | - | TRBJ1-4 | 14 | TRBV6-1 | TGTGCCAGCAGCCGGGCCCCAACTAATGAAAAACTGTTTTTT | CASSRAPTNEKLFF
- | - | TRBJ2-5 | 14 | TRBV6-5 | TGTGCCAGCAGTCAGAGCCAAGGCAGTAAGACCCAGTACTTC | CASSQSQGSKTQYF
once | - | TRBJ2-1 | 15 | TRBV6-5 | TGTGCCAGCAGTCCAAACCTAGACAGAGACAATGAGCAGTTCTTC | CASSPNLDRDNEQFF
- | TRBD2 | TRBJ2-3 | 16 | TRBV27 | TGTGCCAGCAGTTTATGGGGGGGGTTAAGCACAGATACGCAGTATTTT | CASSLWGGLSTDTQYF
- | - | TRBJ2-3 | 15 | TRBV7-9 | TGTGCCAGCAGCTTAGCGGCGCGGAATACAGATACGCAGTATTTT | CASSLAARNTDTQYF
- | TRBD1 | TRBJ2-7 | 15 | TRBV9 | TGTGCCAGCAGCGTAGATGGGGGGACAGGGTTCGAGCAGTACTTC | CASSVDGGTGFEQYF
- | - | TRBJ2-1 | 15 | TRBV9 | TGTGCCAGCAGCGTAGAGTGGGAAGTGCACAATGAGCAGTTCTTC | CASSVEWEVHNEQFF
- | - | TRBJ2-2 | 13 | TRBV19 | TGTGCCAGTAGTAAGGGCCCCACCGGGGAGCTGTTTTTT | CASSKGPTGELFF
- | - | TRBJ2-3 | 15 | TRBV7-2 | TGTGCCAGCAGCTTAGGGTCACTAGCATCAGATACGCAGTATTTT | CASSLGSLASDTQYF
- | TRBD1 | TRBJ1-1 | 12 | TRBV19 | TGTGCCAGTAGTGAACAGGGGGTAAGGGCTTTCTTT | CASSEQGVRAFF
- | - | TRBJ2-3 | 15 | TRBV6-5 | TGTGCCAGCAGTCCATCTCGGACAGTCACAGATACGCAGTATTTT | CASSPSRTVTDTQYF
- | TRBD1 | TRBJ2-5 | 17 | TRBV5-1 | TGCGCCAGCAGCGACCACCGGGACAGGGGATGGCAAGAGACCCAGTACTTC | CASSDHRDRGWQETQYF
- | - | TRBJ1-2 | 14 | TRBV28 | TGTGCCAGCAGTTTACCCCCCAGGGGCAGAGGCTACACCTTC | CASSLPPRGRGYTF
- | - | TRBJ2-7 | 10 | TRBV5-1 | TGCGCCAGGCACCTTTACGAGCAGTACTTC | CARHLYEQYF
- | - | TRBJ1-2 | 12 | TRBV19 | TGTGCCAGTAAAACGAATAACTATGGCTACACCTTC | CASKTNNYGYTF
once | TRBD2 | TRBJ2-5 | 17 | TRBV5-1 | TGCGCCAGCAGCCTGGACAGGGCTAGCGGGAGCCGAGAGACCCAGTACTTC | CASSLDRASGSRETQYF
- | - | TRBJ2-1 | 15 | TRBV4-1 | TGCGCCAGCAGCCACGACGGGGGCCCCTACAATGAGCAGTTCTTC | CASSHDGGPYNEQFF
once | - | TRBJ2-5 | 13 | TRBV6-5 | TGTGCCAGCAGTCGGACAGTCCAAGAGACCCAGTACTTC | CASSRTVQETQYF
- | - | TRBJ1-5 | 13 | TRBV30 | TGTGCCTGGAGTGTGTCGGACAATCAGCCCCAGCATTTT | CAWSVSDNQPQHF
- | TRBD1 | TRBJ2-7 | 13 | TRBV30 | TGTGCCTGGGTGACAGGGGGCGGTTACGAGCAGTACTTC | CAWVTGGGYEQYF
- | - | TRBJ2-2 | 12 | TRBV14 | TGTGCCAGCAGCCGGGGTCACGGGGAGCTGTTTTTT | CASSRGHGELFF
- | TRBD2 | TRBJ2-5 | 17 | TRBV19 | TGTGCCAGTAGTAGGGGACTAGCGGGGGGGAACCAAGAGACCCAGTACTTC | CASSRGLAGGNQETQYF
- | - | TRBJ2-1 | 16 | TRBV19 | TGTGCCAGTAGTATAGATCTGGCAGTTAGGGGTAATGAGCAGTTCTTC | CASSIDLAVRGNEQFF
once | - | TRBJ2-1 | 13 | TRBV7-6 | TGTGCCAGCGGAAGGGGGGGTTACAATGAGCAGTTCTTC | CASGRGGYNEQFF
- | TRBD1 | TRBJ1-1 | 14 | TRBV6-5 | TGTGCCAGCAGCCGGACAGGGTTGGACACTGAAGCTTTCTTT | CASSRTGLDTEAFF
few | - | TRBJ2-3 | 13 | TRBV6-6 | TGTGCCAGCAGTGGACAGTCCGGAGATACGCAGTATTTT | CASSGQSGDTQYF
- | - | TRBJ1-5 | 13 | TRBV30 | TGTGCCTGGAGTAACAGGAGCAATCAGCCCCAGCATTTT | CAWSNRSNQPQHF
- | - | TRBJ2-1 | 13 | TRBV27 | TGTGCCAGCAGTTCACCCCGGGACAATGAGCAGTTCTTC | CASSSPRDNEQFF
once | - | TRBJ2-3 | 15 | TRBV4-2 | TGTGCCAGCAGCCTGTCGGGGGTAGGCACAGATACGCAGTATTTT | CASSLSGVGTDTQYF
- | TRBD1 | TRBJ1-1 | 14 | TRBV4-1 | TGCGCCAGCAGCCATTTCGGACAGGGACCTGAAGCTTTCTTT | CASSHFGQGPEAFF
- | TRBD1 | TRBJ1-5 | 16 | TRBV28 | TGTGCCAGCAGTTTATGGATAGGGGGCGGCAATCAGCCCCAGCATTTT | CASSLWIGGGNQPQHF
- | TRBD1 | TRBJ1-2 | 13 | TRBV14 | TGTGCCACTTCGGACAGGGCCCTCTATGGCTACACCTTC | CATSDRALYGYTF
once | TRBD1 | TRBJ1-2 | 15 | TRBV19 | TGTGCCAGTAGTACAAAGCGACAGGGGGCCGGGGGCTACACCTTC | CASSTKRQGAGGYTF
- | TRBD1 | TRBJ1-2 | 13 | TRBV7-8 | TGTGCCAGCAGCTTATTACAGGGGTACGGCTACACCTTC | CASSLLQGYGYTF
- | - | TRBJ2-4 | 15 | TRBV11-1 | TGTGCCAGCAGCTACACAAGTCAAGCCAAAAACATTCAGTACTTC | CASSYTSQAKNIQYF
- | - | TRBJ1-2 | 12 | TRBV19 | TGTGCCACCCAGACAGTTGCCGACGGCTACACCTTC | CATQTVADGYTF
once | - | TRBJ2-5 | 16 | TRBV5-4 | TGTGCCAGCAGTCGTCGAAGACAGGGAGGTTGGGAGACCCAGTACTTC | CASSRRRQGGWETQYF
- | - | TRBJ1-1 | 16 | TRBV4-1 | TGCGCCAGCAGCCAAGACGGGAGCGGACCCAACACTGAAGCTTTCTTT | CASSQDGSGPNTEAFF
- | - | TRBJ2-7 | 14 | TRBV14 | TGTGCCAGCAGCCAAGATTCAGGAGGGCTCGAGCAGTACTTC | CASSQDSGGLEQYF
- | TRBD2 | TRBJ2-3 | 14 | TRBV29-1 | TGCAGCGCCGACCGTACTAGCGGGAGAGATACGCAGTATTTT | CSADRTSGRDTQYF
- | - | TRBJ1-2 | 14 | TRBV7-9 | TGTGCCAGCAGCTTAGCGGCCAGCTCCTATGGCTACACCTTC | CASSLAASSYGYTF
- | - | TRBJ1-2 | 14 | TRBV7-9 | TGTGCCAGCAGCCCCGCGGGACGGACCTATGGCTACACCTTC | CASSPAGRTYGYTF
- | - | TRBJ2-5 | 13 | TRBV29-1 | TGCAGCGTTGAAGTGGTGGCACAAGAGACCCAGTACTTC | CSVEVVAQETQYF
- | - | TRBJ2-6 | 13 | TRBV7-3 | TGTGCCAGCAGCCCCCCGGGAGCCAACGTCCTGACTTTC | CASSPPGANVLTF
- | - | TRBJ2-2 | 12 | TRBV7-2 | TGTGCCAGCAGCTTAAGGTCCGGGGAGCTGTTTTTT | CASSLRSGELFF
- | - | TRBJ1-2 | 16 | TRBV4-2 | TGTGCCAGCAGCCAAGCCGGAGGAGGGGCCAACTATGGCTACACCTTC | CASSQAGGGANYGYTF
- | TRBD1 | TRBJ1-3 | 16 | TRBV7-9 | TGTGCCAGCACCGTTGACAGGGAAGCTTCTGGAAACACCATATATTTT | CASTVDREASGNTIYF
- | TRBD1 | TRBJ2-7 | 16 | TRBV7-8 | TGTGCCAGCAGCTCCCGCCGGGACAGGGGCTCCTACGAGCAGTACTTC | CASSSRRDRGSYEQYF
- | - | TRBJ2-7 | 15 | TRBV5-4 | TGTGCCAGCAGCTTTAACGGGAGAATAAGCGACGAGCAGTACTTC | CASSFNGRISDEQYF